The next 21 T cell receptor beta chains were all read from a single sample in a study of beta chain features in type 1 diabetes. The isolated RNA, all of it, was reverse transcribed, so expressed TCRB transcripts were what got sequenced. Assay used: immunoSEQ multiplex PCR; TCRdb lists only in-frame clones, some missing. The profile shows about 13,000 clones, 35% to 55% of them singletons. Input material: stem cell memory CD4+ T cells from blood. Receptor source: a young man in good health.

The chain is built from TRBV5-1 and TRBJ1-3; D is unresolved. V dropped 4 bases and J dropped 1 base, with 9 bases sitting between them. Germline V gene data show CDR1 as SGHRS and CDR2 as YFSETQ. The CDR3 totals 14 residues. CDR3 region: CASSLALSGNTIYF. DNA of the CDR3: TGCGCCAGCAGCCTAGCTCTATCTGGAAACACCATATATTTT. Using reference TRBV5-1 and TRBJ1-3 for the parts outside the CDR3, the full variable domain is KAGVTQTPRYLIKTRGQQVTLSCSPISGHRSVSWYQQTPGQGLQFLFEYFSETQRNKGNFPGRFSGRQFSNSRSEMNVSTLELGDSALYLCASSLALSGNTIYFGEGSWLTVV.

The rearrangement links TRBV7-3 to TRBJ2-3, with TRBD2 matching 7 bases. Germline V CDR1 and CDR2: SGHTA, FQGTGA. J was trimmed by 1 base and V by 2 bases; bases with no gene match: 9. The length of the CDR3 is 17 residues. The CDR3 DNA is TGTGCCAGCAGCTTACAGGCTAGCGGTTGGGGCACAGATACGCAGTATTTT. Protein product: CASSLQASGWGTDTQYF.

This clone has a handful of counts. The chain links TRBV7-2 to TRBJ2-5; 9 nucleotides line up with TRBD2. Germline V gene lookup returns CDR1 SGHTA and CDR2 FQGNSA. Unmatched junction bases numbered 4, after V lost 0 bases and J lost 5 bases. This CDR3 contains 15 residues. The CDR3 sequence: CASSLALAGTETQYF. The CDR3 DNA is TGTGCCAGCAGCTTAGCGCTAGCGGGGACTGAGACCCAGTACTTC.

The chain has TRBV9 and TRBJ2-1; 9 bases match TRBD1. Trimming removed 4 bases from V and 5 bases from J; junction bases left unmatched: 10. The CDR3 has 16 amino acids. Germline loops: CDR1 SGDLS, CDR2 YYNGEE. The CDR3 nucleotides are TGTGCCAGCAGCCAATTCACAGGGGGCCTAAACAATGAGCAGTTCTTC. It codes for CASSQFTGGLNNEQFF.

This clone was detected only a few times. The chain carries TRBV2 and TRBJ2-2, with D perhaps matching TRBD1 (5 bases). Germline CDR1 reads SNHLY; CDR2 reads FYNNEI. The CDR3 spans 15 residues. The V end lost 2 bases, the J end lost 1 base, and 8 bases lay between the germline ends. The CDR3 sequence is CASSERQGNTGELFF. DNA of the CDR3: TGTGCCAGCAGTGAACGGCAGGGGAACACCGGGGAGCTGTTTTTT.

V usage is TRBV19 and J usage is TRBJ2-4; 7 bases map to TRBD1. Germline lookup yields CDR1 LNHDA and CDR2 SQIVND (reference sequence). This CDR3 is built from 15 residues. Trimming at V came to 5 bases and at J to 1 base, leaving 5 bases not matched to a gene. The CDR3: CASSDRVSAKNIQYF. CDR3 bases: TGTGCCAGTAGTGACAGGGTTTCGGCCAAAAACATTCAGTACTTC.

The J gene is TRBJ1-5, the V gene TRBV15; D gene ambiguous. Trimming cost V 3 bases and J 9 bases, with 9 bases left between them. Germline-derived CDR1 and CDR2 are LNHNV and YYDKDF (reference sequence). This CDR3 has 12 amino acids. CDR3 in amino acids: CATSRGLGPQHF. In nucleotides, the CDR3 is TGTGCCACCAGCAGGGGCCTTGGGCCCCAGCATTTT.

The chain combines TRBV25-1 with TRBJ1-6; 7 bases are a match to TRBD1. CDR3 length: 15 residues. Trimming removed 6 bases from V and 7 bases from J; junction bases left unmatched: 9. The germline CDR1 and CDR2 sequences are MGHDK and SYGVNS. In DNA, the CDR3 is TGTGCCAGCAGGGGGCAGGGGGTGAGGAATTCACCCCTCCACTTT. Its translation is CASRGQGVRNSPLHF.

The chain couples TRBV30 to TRBJ2-5, with D tentatively TRBD1 (5 bases). Between the trimmed V and J ends, which lost 0 bases and 4 bases, there was a span of 9 bases. Per germline, CDR1 GTSNPN and CDR2 SVGIG (reference sequence). The CDR3 length is 13 residues. CDR3 coding DNA: TGTGCCTGGAGTGTACAGGACATAGAGACCCAGTACTTC. Translation gives CAWSVQDIETQYF.

This clone was counted a single time. The J gene is TRBJ2-5, the V gene TRBV7-2; 10 nucleotides align to TRBD2. The J call may be mistaken, given a closer DNA end match to TRBJ2-7. The CDR3 sequence is 14 residues long. Germline values: CDR1 SGHTA, CDR2 FQGNSA. The CDR3 nucleotides are TGTGCCAGCAGACGGACTAGCGGAGACTACGAGCAGTACTTC. Its protein product is CASRRTSGDYEQYF.

The chain combines TRBV4-3 with TRBJ2-5; TRBD2 might be the D (5 bases). The CDR3 runs 14 residues. V was shortened by 1 base and J by 5 bases, with 11 bases between the two germline ends. Germline assignment: CDR1 LGHNA and CDR2 YSLEER. CDR3: CASSQGASSETQYF. CDR3 DNA: TGCGCCAGCAGCCAAGGCGCTAGCTCGGAGACCCAGTACTTC.

The sample holds one count of this clone. The chain links TRBV11-2 to TRBJ2-3; D gene unclear. Looked up from germline, CDR1 is SGHAT and CDR2 is FQNNGV. The CDR3 consists of 12 residues. V shed 9 bases and J shed 4 bases, with 11 bases lying between them. The CDR3 coding sequence is TGTGCCAGTAATCCCAACTCAGATACGCAGTATTTT. Its protein product is CASNPNSDTQYF. The complete variable domain, with remaining parts taken from reference TRBV11-2 and TRBJ2-3, reads EAGVAQSPRYKIIEKRQSVAFWCNPISGHATLYWYQQILGQGPKLLIQFQNNGVVDDSQLPKDRFSAERLKGVDSTLKIQPAKLEDSAVYLCASNPNSDTQYFGPGTRLTVL.

V and J are TRBV5-1 and TRBJ2-2; tentatively, D is TRBD1 (6 bases). Germline CDR1 reads SGHRS; CDR2 reads YFSETQ. V lost 3 bases and J 1 base, leaving 7 bases between the germline ends. The CDR3 runs to 14 residues. This CDR3 reads CASSSGQNTGELFF. The CDR3 DNA is TGCGCCAGCAGCTCGGGACAGAACACCGGGGAGCTGTTTTTT.

This clone was counted between two and nine times. The chain combines TRBV7-2 with TRBJ2-7; TRBD1 aligns across 7 bases. Germline CDR1 SGHTA, CDR2 FQGNSA. The CDR3 is 14 amino acids. V was clipped by 5 bases and J by 2 bases; unmatched bases: 6. The CDR3 loop reads CASSQFGQAYEQYF. CDR3 in DNA: TGTGCCAGCAGCCAATTCGGACAGGCCTACGAGCAGTACTTC. The whole variable domain, remainder taken from reference TRBV7-2 and TRBJ2-7, is GAGVSQSPSNKVTEKGKDVELRCDPISGHTALYWYRQSLGQGLEFLIYFQGNSAPDKSGLPSDRFSAERTGGSVSTLTIQRTQQEDSAVYLCASSQFGQAYEQYFGPGTRLTVT.

This clone was found a few times. The chain carries TRBV5-1 and TRBJ1-2, with a tentative D call TRBD1 (6 bases). CDR3 size: 14 residues. Trimming took off 4 bases at V and 5 bases at J, with 15 bases between the two ends. Per germline, CDR1 SGHRS and CDR2 YFSETQ. This CDR3 reads CASSEPGTQYGYTF. The CDR3, as DNA: TGCGCCAGCAGCGAACCCGGGACACAATATGGCTACACCTTC. Based on the CDR3 plus reference TRBV5-1 and TRBJ1-2, the full variable domain is KAGVTQTPRYLIKTRGQQVTLSCSPISGHRSVSWYQQTPGQGLQFLFEYFSETQRNKGNFPGRFSGRQFSNSRSEMNVSTLELGDSALYLCASSEPGTQYGYTFGSGTRLTVV.

This clone was detected only a few times. The V call is TRBV14, the J call TRBJ2-6; D perhaps matches TRBD2 (5 bases). Germline CDR1 reads SGHDN; CDR2 reads FVKESK. The CDR3 has 17 amino acids. Trimming shortened V by 4 bases and J by 0 bases, and 13 bases separated the two germline ends. CDR3 in amino acids: CASSPDYTYSGANVLTF. As DNA, the CDR3 is TGTGCCAGCAGCCCCGACTACACTTACTCTGGGGCCAACGTCCTGACTTTC.

This clone showed up just a few times. The rearrangement uses TRBV4-2 and TRBJ2-2; no definite D call. The V and J ends lost 0 bases and 0 bases respectively, with 11 bases between them. Germline-derived CDR1 and CDR2 are LGHNA and YNFKEQ. CDR3 size: 17 residues. The CDR3 DNA follows: TGTGCCAGCAGCCAAGAAGGCAGGAACCCGAACACCGGGGAGCTGTTTTTT. It specifies CASSQEGRNPNTGELFF.

CDR3 region: CASRLQGATNEKLFF. The CDR3 bases are TGTGCCAGTAGGCTACAGGGAGCAACTAATGAAAAACTGTTTTTT. The rearrangement joins TRBV19 to TRBJ1-4, with D perhaps TRBD1 (6 bases). Germline V lookup: CDR1 LNHDA, CDR2 SQIVND (reference sequence). V was shortened by 6 bases and J by 0 bases, with 11 bases between the two germline ends. The CDR3 loop spans 15 amino acids.

This clone was recorded a few times. The chain uses TRBV7-3 and TRBJ2-5, with 9 positions matching TRBD2. The CDR3 has 14 residues. Trimming removed 4 bases from V and 5 bases from J; junction bases left unmatched: 5. CDR1 is SGHTA and CDR2 is FQGTGA in the germline V gene. The CDR3 region has the DNA TGTGCCAGCAGCTCAGGGACTAGCCCCGAGACCCAGTACTTC. Amino acids: CASSSGTSPETQYF.

The gene calls are TRBV29-1 and TRBJ2-6; D is unclear. The V and J ends lost 4 bases and 0 bases respectively, with 7 bases between them. Germline CDR1 is SQVTM and CDR2 is ANQGSEA. This CDR3 has 14 amino acids. In DNA form, the CDR3 reads TGCAGCGTTGTGGCGGACTCTGGGGCCAACGTCCTGACTTTC. It specifies CSVVADSGANVLTF.

V is TRBV10-3 and J is TRBJ2-2; the match to TRBD2 covers 9 bases. After removal of 3 bases from V and 1 base from J, the junction contained 0 bases not matched to a gene. Germline V gene data show CDR1 as ENHRY and CDR2 as SYGVKD. CDR3 length equals 15 residues. For the CDR3, the DNA is TGTGCCATCAGTGAAGCGGGGGGGAACACCGGGGAGCTGTTTTTT. This gives the protein CAISEAGGNTGELFF.